Below, 11 T cell receptor beta chains from the same sample are listed, as sequenced in a study of cytomegalovirus exposure and HLA in healthy donors. The primer mix had 60 Vbeta and 13 Jbeta primers. Profiled with immunoSEQ multiplex PCR; TCRdb holds only in-frame clones, not every one. The data hold about 150,000 clones, with roughly a tenth observed a single time. Sequenced sample: PBMCs. All receptors derive from a male donor in good health and CMV-seronegative.

The chain joins TRBV28 to TRBJ1-5; TRBD1 matches 7 bases. Germline values: CDR1 MDHEN, CDR2 SYDVKM. The V gene end was trimmed by 6 bases and the J gene end by 7 bases; junction bases not matched to a gene: 3. CDR3 length: 12 amino acids. CDR3 sequence (DNA): TGTGCCAGCAGAGGGGGCAGGCAGCCCCAGCATTTT. Its translation is CASRGGRQPQHF.

This clone was observed a few times. The chain is built from TRBV15 and TRBJ2-5; TRBD1 is a possible D gene (6 bases). TRBJ2-7 explains the end of the DNA better; the J call may be wrong. The CDR3 contains 17 residues. Germline V CDR1 and CDR2: LNHNV, YYDKDF (reference sequence). Here the CDR3 DNA reads TGTGCCACCAGCAGACCCCCGGGGCAGGGACACCCTTACGAGCAGTACTTC. It is translated as CATSRPPGQGHPYEQYF.

V and J are TRBV7-2 and TRBJ2-5, with 7 bases lining up with TRBD1. Germline V gene data show CDR1 as SGHTA and CDR2 as FQGNSA. J was trimmed by 4 bases and V by 2 bases; bases with no gene match: 4. The CDR3 is made up of 14 amino acids. The CDR3 reads CASSLNRGRETQYF. The DNA of the CDR3 is TGTGCCAGCAGCTTAAACAGGGGTAGAGAGACCCAGTACTTC.

This clone was observed a handful of times. The rearrangement uses TRBV28 and TRBJ2-7; D is perhaps TRBD1 (5 bases). Germline assignment: CDR1 MDHEN and CDR2 SYDVKM. The V gene lost 4 bases and the J gene lost 6 bases, with 16 bases spanning the gap. The CDR3 runs to 14 residues. Here the CDR3 reads CASSSYATGAEQYF. CDR3 bases: TGTGCCAGCAGTTCTTACGCCACAGGAGCCGAGCAGTACTTC.

In its sample, this clone was seen a few times. This sequence joins TRBV29-1 and TRBJ1-5, with a weak D call TRBD1 (6 bases). Germline V lookup: CDR1 SQVTM, CDR2 ANQGSEA. With 1 base removed from V and 6 bases from J, the gap between germline ends came to 19 bases. CDR3 length: 16 residues. As DNA, the CDR3 is TGCAGCGTTGAAGTGGGGGAGGGGGAAGGGGGTCAGCCCCAGCATTTT. Protein sequence: CSVEVGEGEGGQPQHF.

This clone occurred a few times. This rearrangement joins TRBV7-2 to TRBJ2-7, with TRBD2 as a possible D gene (5 bases). Trimming shortened V by 0 bases and J by 5 bases, and 11 bases separated the two germline ends. In germline, CDR1 is SGHTA, CDR2 FQGNSA. The CDR3 sequence is 14 residues long. CDR3 protein: CASSLAGEYDEQYF. The CDR3 DNA follows: TGTGCCAGCAGCTTAGCCGGGGAGTACGACGAGCAGTACTTC.

This clone has a handful of counts. The rearrangement joins TRBV27 to TRBJ1-5; D remains ambiguous. Trimming cost V 0 bases and J 0 bases, with 6 bases left between them. The CDR3 is 15 amino acids. Germline V gene data show CDR1 as MNHEY and CDR2 as SMNVEV (reference sequence). The CDR3 region is CASSLSQYSNQPQHF. The CDR3 nucleotides are TGTGCCAGCAGTTTATCCCAGTATAGCAATCAGCCCCAGCATTTT.

Remarks on this clone: Other DNA sequences of this sample code for an identical CDR3. The J gene is TRBJ1-1, the V gene TRBV6-6, with 11 bases aligning to TRBD1. The CDR3 covers 14 residues. The germline V gene encodes CDR1 MNHNY and CDR2 SVGAGI (reference sequence). V was pared by 6 bases and J by 5 bases, with 5 bases of the junction left unmatched. The CDR3 nucleotides read TGTGCCAGCAGCTTGGGGACAGGGGGAACTGAAGCTTTCTTT. The encoded protein is CASSLGTGGTEAFF.

The sample holds a few counts of this clone. This chain uses TRBV4-1 with TRBJ2-3, with 7 bases aligning to TRBD2. The ends lost 0 bases at V and 1 base at J; junction bases unmatched: 4. CDR3 length: 16 amino acids. The germline V gene has CDR1 MGHRA and CDR2 YSYEKL. CDR3 residues: CASSQESSGGTDTQYF. The CDR3 DNA is TGCGCCAGCAGCCAAGAGTCGAGCGGGGGCACAGATACGCAGTATTTT.

This chain links TRBV4-1 with TRBJ1-5, with TRBD1 matching 9 bases. The CDR3 contains 16 residues. Germline V gene sequence: CDR1 MGHRA, CDR2 YSYEKL. The trim removed 3 bases at V and 7 bases at J, leaving 10 bases unmatched. Here the CDR3 reads CASSHRLRDREQPQHF. The CDR3 coding sequence is TGCGCCAGCAGCCACCGCCTCCGGGACAGGGAGCAGCCCCAGCATTTT.

This clone was counted between two and nine times. This chain connects TRBV4-1 to TRBJ1-5; a weak D match, TRBD1 (6 bases). Germline V lookup: CDR1 MGHRA, CDR2 YSYEKL. V was clipped by 1 base and J by 4 bases, with 11 bases between them. The CDR3 is 15 residues long. The CDR3 DNA is TGCGCCAGCAGCCAAGTAGGGGGGGCTAATCAGCCCCAGCATTTT. Protein product: CASSQVGGANQPQHF.